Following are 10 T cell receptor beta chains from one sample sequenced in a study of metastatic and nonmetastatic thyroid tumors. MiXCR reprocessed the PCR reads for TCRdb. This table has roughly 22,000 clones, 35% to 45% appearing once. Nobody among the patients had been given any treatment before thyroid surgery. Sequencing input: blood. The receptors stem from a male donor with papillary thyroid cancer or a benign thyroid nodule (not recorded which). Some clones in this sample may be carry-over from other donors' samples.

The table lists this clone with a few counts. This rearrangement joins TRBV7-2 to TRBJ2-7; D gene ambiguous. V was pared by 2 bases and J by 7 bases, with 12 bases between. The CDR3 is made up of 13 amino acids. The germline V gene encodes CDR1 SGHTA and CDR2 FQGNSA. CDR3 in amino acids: CASSLSEDWEQYF. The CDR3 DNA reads TGTGCCAGCAGCTTATCTGAAGACTGGGAGCAGTACTTC.

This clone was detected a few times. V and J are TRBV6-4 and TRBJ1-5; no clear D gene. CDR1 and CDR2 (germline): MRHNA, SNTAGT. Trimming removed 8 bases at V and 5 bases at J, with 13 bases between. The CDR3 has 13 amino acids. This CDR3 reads CASLMWPDQPQHF. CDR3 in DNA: TGTGCCAGCTTAATGTGGCCGGATCAGCCCCAGCATTTT.

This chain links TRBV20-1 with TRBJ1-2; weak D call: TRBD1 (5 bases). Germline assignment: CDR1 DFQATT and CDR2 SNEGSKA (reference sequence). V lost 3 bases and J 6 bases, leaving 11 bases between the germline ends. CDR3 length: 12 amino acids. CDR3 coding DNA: TGCAGTGCTAGGGGGCAGGGAAATGGCTACACCTTC. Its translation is CSARGQGNGYTF.

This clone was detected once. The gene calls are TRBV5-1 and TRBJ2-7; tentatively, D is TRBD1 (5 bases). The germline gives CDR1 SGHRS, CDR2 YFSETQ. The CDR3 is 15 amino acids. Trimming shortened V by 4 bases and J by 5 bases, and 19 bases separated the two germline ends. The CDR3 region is CASSLAGYSFNEQYF. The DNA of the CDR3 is TGCGCCAGCAGCCTTGCAGGGTATTCGTTCAACGAGCAGTACTTC.

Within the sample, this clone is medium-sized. The CDR3 spells CASSPSPGEVEEKLFF. CDR3 DNA: TGCGCCAGCAGCCCATCTCCGGGGGAGGTAGAGGAAAAACTGTTTTTT. The chain joins TRBV4-1 to TRBJ1-4; D perhaps matches TRBD1 (5 bases). This CDR3 contains 16 residues. Germline CDR1 and CDR2: MGHRA and YSYEKL. V was shortened by 4 bases and J by 8 bases, with 20 bases between the two germline ends.

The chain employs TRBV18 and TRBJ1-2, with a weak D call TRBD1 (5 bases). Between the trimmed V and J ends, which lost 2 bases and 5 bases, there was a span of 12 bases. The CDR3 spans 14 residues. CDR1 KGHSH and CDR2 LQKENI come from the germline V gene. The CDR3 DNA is TGTGCCAGCTCACCATTGGGGCAGCAATATGGCTACACCTTC. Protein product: CASSPLGQQYGYTF.

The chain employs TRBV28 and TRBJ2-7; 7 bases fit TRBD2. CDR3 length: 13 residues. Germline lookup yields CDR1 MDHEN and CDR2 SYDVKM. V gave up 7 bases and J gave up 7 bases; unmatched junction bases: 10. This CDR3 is CASTPGGGVEQYF. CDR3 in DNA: TGTGCCAGCACCCCTGGGGGGGGGGTGGAGCAGTACTTC. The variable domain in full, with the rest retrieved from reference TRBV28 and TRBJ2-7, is DVKVTQSSRYLVKRTGEKVFLECVQDMDHENMFWYRQDPGLGLRLIYFSYDVKMKEKGDIPEGYSVSREKKERFSLILESASTNQTSMYLCASTPGGGVEQYFGPGTRLTVT.

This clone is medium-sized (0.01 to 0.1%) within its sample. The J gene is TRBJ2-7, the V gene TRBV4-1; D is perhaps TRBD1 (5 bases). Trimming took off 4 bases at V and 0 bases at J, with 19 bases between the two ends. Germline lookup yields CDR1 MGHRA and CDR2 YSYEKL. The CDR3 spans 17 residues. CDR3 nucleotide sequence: TGCGCCAGCAGCCGGGTCGACAGTTCTAGAACCTCCTACGAGCAGTACTTC. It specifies CASSRVDSSRTSYEQYF.

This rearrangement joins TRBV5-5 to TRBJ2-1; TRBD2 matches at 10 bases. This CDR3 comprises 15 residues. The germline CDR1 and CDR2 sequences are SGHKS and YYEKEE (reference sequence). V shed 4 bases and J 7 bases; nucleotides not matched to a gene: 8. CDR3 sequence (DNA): TGTGCCAGCAGCGGGATTAGCGGGGGGATTAATGAGCAGTTCTTC. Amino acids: CASSGISGGINEQFF.

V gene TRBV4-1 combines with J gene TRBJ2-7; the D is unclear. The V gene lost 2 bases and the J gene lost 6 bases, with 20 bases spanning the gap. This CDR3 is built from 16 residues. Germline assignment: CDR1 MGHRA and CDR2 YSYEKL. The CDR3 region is CASSQLDMGFASEQYF. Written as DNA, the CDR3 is TGCGCCAGCAGCCAACTAGACATGGGGTTCGCGAGCGAGCAGTACTTC.